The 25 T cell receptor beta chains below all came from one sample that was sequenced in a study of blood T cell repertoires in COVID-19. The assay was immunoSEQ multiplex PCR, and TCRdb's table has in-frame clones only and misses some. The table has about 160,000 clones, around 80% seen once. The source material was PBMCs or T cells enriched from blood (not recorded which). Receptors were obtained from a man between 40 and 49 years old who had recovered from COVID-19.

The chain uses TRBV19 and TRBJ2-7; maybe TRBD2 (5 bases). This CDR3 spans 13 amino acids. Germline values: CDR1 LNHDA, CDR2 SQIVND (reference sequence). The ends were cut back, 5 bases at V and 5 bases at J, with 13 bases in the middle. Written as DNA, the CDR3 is TGTGCCAGTAGTTCGAGGAGCGGACACGAGCAGTACTTC. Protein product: CASSSRSGHEQYF. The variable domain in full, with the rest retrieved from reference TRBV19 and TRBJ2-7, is DGGITQSPKYLFRKEGQNVTLSCEQNLNHDAMYWYRQDPGQGLRLIYYSQIVNDFQKGDIAEGYSVSREKKESFPLTVTSAQKNPTAFYLCASSSRSGHEQYFGPGTRLTVT.

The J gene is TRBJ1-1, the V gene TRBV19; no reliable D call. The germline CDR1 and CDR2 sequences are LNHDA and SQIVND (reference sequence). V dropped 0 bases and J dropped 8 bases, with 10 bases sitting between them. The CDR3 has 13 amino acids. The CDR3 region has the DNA TGTGCCAGTAGTATAGAGGCGGCCAAGGAAGCTTTCTTT. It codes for CASSIEAAKEAFF. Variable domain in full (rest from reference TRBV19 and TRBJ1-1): DGGITQSPKYLFRKEGQNVTLSCEQNLNHDAMYWYRQDPGQGLRLIYYSQIVNDFQKGDIAEGYSVSREKKESFPLTVTSAQKNPTAFYLCASSIEAAKEAFFGQGTRLTVV.

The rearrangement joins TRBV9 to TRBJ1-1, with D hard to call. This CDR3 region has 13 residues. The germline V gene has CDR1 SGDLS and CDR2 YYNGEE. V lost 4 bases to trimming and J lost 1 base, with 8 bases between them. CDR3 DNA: TGTGCCAGCAGCCGAGGTGGGAACACTGAAGCTTTCTTT. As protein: CASSRGGNTEAFF.

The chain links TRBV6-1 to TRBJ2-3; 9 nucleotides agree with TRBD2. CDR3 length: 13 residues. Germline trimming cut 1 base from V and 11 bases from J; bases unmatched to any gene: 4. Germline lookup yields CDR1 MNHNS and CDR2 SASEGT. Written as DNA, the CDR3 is TGTGCCAGCAGTGAAGGACTAGCGGTAGGGCAGTATTTT. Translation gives CASSEGLAVGQYF.

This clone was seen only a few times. The CDR3 sequence: CASSPGRSSTEAFF. CDR3 DNA sequence: TGTGCCAGCAGCCCAGGCAGGTCTTCCACTGAAGCTTTCTTT. The chain has TRBV7-3 and TRBJ1-1; D remains unclear. The CDR3 sequence is 14 residues long. V lost 5 bases and J 4 bases, leaving 14 bases between the germline ends. Germline V gene lookup returns CDR1 SGHTA and CDR2 FQGTGA.

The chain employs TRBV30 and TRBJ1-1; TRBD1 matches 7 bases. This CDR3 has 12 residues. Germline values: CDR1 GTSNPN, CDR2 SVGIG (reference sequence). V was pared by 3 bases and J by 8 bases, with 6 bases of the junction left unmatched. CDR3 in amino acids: CAWSRTGPEAFF. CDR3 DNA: TGTGCCTGGAGCAGGACAGGTCCCGAAGCTTTCTTT.

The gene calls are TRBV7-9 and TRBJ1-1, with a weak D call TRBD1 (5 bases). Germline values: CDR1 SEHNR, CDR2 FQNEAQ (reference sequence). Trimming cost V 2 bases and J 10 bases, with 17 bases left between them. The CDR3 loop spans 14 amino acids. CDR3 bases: TGTGCCAGCAGCTTACCCCCGACAGTAAGTACAGCTTTCTTT. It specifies CASSLPPTVSTAFF. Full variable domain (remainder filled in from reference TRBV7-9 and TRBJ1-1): DTGVSQNPRHKITKRGQNVTFRCDPISEHNRLYWYRQTLGQGPEFLTYFQNEAQLEKSRLLSDRFSAERPKGSFSTLEIQRTEQGDSAMYLCASSLPPTVSTAFFGQGTRLTVV.

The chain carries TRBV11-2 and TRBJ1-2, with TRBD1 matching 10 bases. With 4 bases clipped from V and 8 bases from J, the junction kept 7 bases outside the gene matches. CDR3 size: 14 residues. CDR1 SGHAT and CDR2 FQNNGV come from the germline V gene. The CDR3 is CASSSYDRGLGYTF. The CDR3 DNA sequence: TGTGCCAGCAGCTCCTACGACAGGGGGCTCGGCTACACCTTC.

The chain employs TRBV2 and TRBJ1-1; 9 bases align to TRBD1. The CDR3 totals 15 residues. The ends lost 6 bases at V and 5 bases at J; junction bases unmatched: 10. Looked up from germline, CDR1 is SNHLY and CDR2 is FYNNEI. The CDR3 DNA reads TGTGCCAGCAGGCCGGGACAGGGCAAGGGTACTGAAGCTTTCTTT. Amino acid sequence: CASRPGQGKGTEAFF. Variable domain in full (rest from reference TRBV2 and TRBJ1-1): EPEVTQTPSHQVTQMGQEVILRCVPISNHLYFYWYRQILGQKVEFLVSFYNNEISEKSEIFDDQFSVERPDGSNFTLKIRSTKLEDSAMYFCASRPGQGKGTEAFFGQGTRLTVV.

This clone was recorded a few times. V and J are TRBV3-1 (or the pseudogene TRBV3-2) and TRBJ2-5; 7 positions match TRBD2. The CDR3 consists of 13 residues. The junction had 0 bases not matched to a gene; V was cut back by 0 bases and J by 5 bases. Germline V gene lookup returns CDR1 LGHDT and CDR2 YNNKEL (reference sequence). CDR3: CASSQEGGETQYF. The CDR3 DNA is TGTGCCAGCAGCCAAGAGGGGGGGGAGACCCAGTACTTC.

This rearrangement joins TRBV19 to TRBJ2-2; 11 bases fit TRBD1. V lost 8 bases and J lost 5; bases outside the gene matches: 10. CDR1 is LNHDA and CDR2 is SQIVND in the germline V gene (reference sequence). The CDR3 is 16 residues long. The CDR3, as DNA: TGTGCCAGTCACACCCCCGGGACAGGGGGAACCGGGGAGCTGTTTTTT. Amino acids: CASHTPGTGGTGELFF.

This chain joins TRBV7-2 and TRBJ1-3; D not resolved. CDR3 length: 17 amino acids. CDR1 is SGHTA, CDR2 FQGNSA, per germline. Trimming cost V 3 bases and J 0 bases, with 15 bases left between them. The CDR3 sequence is CASSLIWAASSGNTIYF. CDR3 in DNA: TGTGCCAGCAGCTTGATCTGGGCAGCCAGCTCTGGAAACACCATATATTTT.

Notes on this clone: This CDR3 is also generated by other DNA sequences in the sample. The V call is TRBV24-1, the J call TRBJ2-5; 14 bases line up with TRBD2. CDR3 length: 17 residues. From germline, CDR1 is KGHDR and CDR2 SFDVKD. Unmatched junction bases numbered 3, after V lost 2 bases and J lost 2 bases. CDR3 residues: CATSDSGLAGGQETQYF. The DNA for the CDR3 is TGTGCCACCAGTGATTCCGGACTAGCGGGGGGACAAGAGACCCAGTACTTC.

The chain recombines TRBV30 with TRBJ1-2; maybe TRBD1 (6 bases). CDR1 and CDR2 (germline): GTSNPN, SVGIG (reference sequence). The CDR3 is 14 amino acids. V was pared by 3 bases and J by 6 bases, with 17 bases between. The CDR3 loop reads CAWSAQGYSHGYTF. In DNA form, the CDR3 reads TGTGCCTGGAGCGCTCAGGGGTACTCGCATGGCTACACCTTC.

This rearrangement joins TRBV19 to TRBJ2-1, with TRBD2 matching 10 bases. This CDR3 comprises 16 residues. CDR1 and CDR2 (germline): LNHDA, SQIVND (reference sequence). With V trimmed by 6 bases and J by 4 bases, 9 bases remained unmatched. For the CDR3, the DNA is TGTGCCAGTAGCGGTGGAGCGGGGGGGCCTTACAATGAGCAGTTCTTC. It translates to CASSGGAGGPYNEQFF.

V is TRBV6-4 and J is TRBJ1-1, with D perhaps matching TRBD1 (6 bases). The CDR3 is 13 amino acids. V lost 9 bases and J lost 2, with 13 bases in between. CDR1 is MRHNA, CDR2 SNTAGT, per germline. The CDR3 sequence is CASNRDINTEAFF. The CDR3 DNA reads TGTGCCAGTAACCGGGACATAAACACTGAAGCTTTCTTT.

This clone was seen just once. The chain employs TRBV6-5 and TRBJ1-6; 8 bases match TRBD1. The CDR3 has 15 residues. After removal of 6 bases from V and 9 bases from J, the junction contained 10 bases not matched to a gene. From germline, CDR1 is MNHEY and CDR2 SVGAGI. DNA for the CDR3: TGTGCCAGCAGCGCCCTGACAGGGGAGGGTTCACCCCTCCACTTT. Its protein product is CASSALTGEGSPLHF.

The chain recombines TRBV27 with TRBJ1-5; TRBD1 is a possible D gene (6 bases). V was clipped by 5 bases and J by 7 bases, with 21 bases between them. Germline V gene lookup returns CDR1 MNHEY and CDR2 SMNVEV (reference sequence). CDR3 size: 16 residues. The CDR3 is CASSPYRTVGQQPQHF. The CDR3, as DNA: TGTGCCAGCAGTCCCTACCGGACAGTGGGTCAGCAGCCCCAGCATTTT.

The CDR3, as DNA: TGTGCCAGCAACAATCCCAGGACCTACGAGCAGTACGTC. It yields the protein CASNNPRTYEQYV. The genes are TRBV2 and TRBJ2-7; D remains unclear. Deletions cut 7 bases from V and 2 bases from J, with 12 bases between. CDR3 length: 13 amino acids. CDR1 is SNHLY and CDR2 is FYNNEI in the germline V gene.

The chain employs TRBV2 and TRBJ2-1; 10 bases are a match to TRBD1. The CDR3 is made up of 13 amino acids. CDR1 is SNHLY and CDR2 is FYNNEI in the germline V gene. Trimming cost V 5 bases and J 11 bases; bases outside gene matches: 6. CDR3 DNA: TGTGCCAGCAGTTCCCCGGGACAGGGGAAGCAGTTCTTC. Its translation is CASSSPGQGKQFF.

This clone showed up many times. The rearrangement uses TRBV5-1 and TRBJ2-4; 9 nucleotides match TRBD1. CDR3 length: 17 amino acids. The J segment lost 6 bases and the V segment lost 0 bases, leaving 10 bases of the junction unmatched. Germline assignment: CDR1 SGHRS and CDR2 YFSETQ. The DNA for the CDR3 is TGCGCCAGCAGCTTGGGGTTGGGGACAGGGCGGGGAAACATTCAGTACTTC. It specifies CASSLGLGTGRGNIQYF.

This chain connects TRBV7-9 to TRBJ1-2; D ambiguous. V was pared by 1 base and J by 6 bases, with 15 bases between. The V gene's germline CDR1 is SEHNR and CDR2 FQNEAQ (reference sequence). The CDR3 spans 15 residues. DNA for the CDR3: TGTGCCAGCAGCTTAGTCTATAGCCTTGGCGATGGCTACACCTTC. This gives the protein CASSLVYSLGDGYTF.

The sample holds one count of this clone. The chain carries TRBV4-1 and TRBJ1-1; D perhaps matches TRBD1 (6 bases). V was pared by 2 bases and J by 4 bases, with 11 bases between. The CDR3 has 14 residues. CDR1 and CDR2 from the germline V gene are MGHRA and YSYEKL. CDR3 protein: CASSQFSRGTEAFF. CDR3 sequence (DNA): TGCGCCAGCAGCCAATTTTCCAGGGGCACTGAAGCTTTCTTT.

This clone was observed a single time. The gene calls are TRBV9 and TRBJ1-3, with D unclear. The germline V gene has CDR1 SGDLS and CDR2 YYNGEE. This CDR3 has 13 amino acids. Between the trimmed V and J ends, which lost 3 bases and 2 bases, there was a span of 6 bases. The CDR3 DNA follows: TGTGCCAGCAGCGACGGGGCTGGAAACACCATATATTTT. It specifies CASSDGAGNTIYF.

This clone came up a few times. The CDR3 spells CSIREINTGELFF. For the CDR3, the DNA is TGCAGCATCAGGGAAATTAACACCGGGGAGCTGTTTTTT. V and J are TRBV29-1 and TRBJ2-2; D may be TRBD1 (5 bases). Germline values: CDR1 SQVTM, CDR2 ANQGSEA. CDR3 size: 13 residues. Trimming took 8 bases from V and 2 from J, leaving 12 bases between them.